This T cell receptor beta chain was sequenced for a study of T cell responses to AZD1222 COVID-19 vaccine. Study findings and constraints: Clonal diversity may have been underestimated in mostly white British donors. Per reports, nearly half of all spike-specific TCRs target regions that are unmutated in variants. Vaccination with two AZD1222 doses was followed by a rise in Spike-specific TCR breadth and depth.

Method: immunoSEQ multiplex PCR; TCRdb's copy keeps in-frame clones and lacks some. The sample holds 90,000 to 150,000 clones, roughly 91% seen once. The V gene's germline CDR1 is MNHEY and CDR2 SVGAGI. The CDR3 totals 15 residues. Trimming cost V 6 bases and J 0 bases; bases outside gene matches: 7. As concerns this clone: Antigen: not known.

This rearrangement joins TRBV6-5 to TRBJ2-7; 8 nucleotides match TRBD2. Sequences were derived from peripheral blood, sampled on day 0 of AZD1222 vaccination. The clonotype comes from an adult in good health. The CDR3 DNA reads as TGTGCCAGCAGGGATGTAGCGGGAAGCTCCTACGAGCAGTACTTC. This gives the protein CASRDVAGSSYEQYF.